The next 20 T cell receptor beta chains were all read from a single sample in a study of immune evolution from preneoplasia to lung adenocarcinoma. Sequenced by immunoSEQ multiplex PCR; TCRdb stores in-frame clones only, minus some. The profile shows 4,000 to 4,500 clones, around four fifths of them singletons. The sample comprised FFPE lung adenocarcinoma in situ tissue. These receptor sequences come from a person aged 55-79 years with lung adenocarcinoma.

CDR3: CASRDLDGTEAFF. The CDR3 DNA follows: TGTGCCAGCAGAGACCTCGACGGCACTGAAGCTTTCTTT. The V call is TRBV5-5, the J call TRBJ1-1; D call uncertain. Looked up from germline, CDR1 is SGHKS and CDR2 is YYEKEE (reference sequence). With 5 bases removed from V and 4 bases from J, the gap between germline ends came to 12 bases. The CDR3 is 13 residues long.

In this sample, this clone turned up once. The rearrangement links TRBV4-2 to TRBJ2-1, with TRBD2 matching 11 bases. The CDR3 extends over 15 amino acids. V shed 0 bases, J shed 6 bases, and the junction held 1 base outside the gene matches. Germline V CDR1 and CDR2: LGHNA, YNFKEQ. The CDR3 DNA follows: TGTGCCAGCAGCCAAGATAGCGGGGGGGTCAATGAGCAGTTCTTC. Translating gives CASSQDSGGVNEQFF.

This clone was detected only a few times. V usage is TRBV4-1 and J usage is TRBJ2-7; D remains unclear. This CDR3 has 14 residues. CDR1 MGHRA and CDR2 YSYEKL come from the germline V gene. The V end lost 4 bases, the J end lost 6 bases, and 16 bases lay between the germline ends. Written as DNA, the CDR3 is TGCGCCAGCAGCCTAACGGGCTCTGGGCTCGAGCAGTACTTC. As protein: CASSLTGSGLEQYF.

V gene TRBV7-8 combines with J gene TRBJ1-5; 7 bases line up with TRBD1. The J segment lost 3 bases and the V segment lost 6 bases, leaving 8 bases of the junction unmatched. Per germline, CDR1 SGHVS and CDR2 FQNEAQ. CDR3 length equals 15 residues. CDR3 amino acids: CASRDEGQINQPQHF. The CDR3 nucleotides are TGTGCCAGCAGGGACGAGGGACAGATCAATCAGCCCCAGCATTTT.

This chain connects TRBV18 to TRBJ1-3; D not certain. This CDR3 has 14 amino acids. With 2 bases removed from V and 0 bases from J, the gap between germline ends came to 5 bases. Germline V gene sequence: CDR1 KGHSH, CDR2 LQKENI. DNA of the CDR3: TGTGCCAGCTCACCAGGCATCTCTGGAAACACCATATATTTT. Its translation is CASSPGISGNTIYF. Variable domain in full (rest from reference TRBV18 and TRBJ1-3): NAGVMQNPRHLVRRRGQEARLRCSPMKGHSHVYWYRQLPEEGLKFMVYLQKENIIDESGMPKERFSAEFPKEGPSILRIQQVVRGDSAAYFCASSPGISGNTIYFGEGSWLTVV.

The CDR3 reads CASSIQGPNSPLHF. The DNA of the CDR3 is TGTGCCAGCAGTATACAGGGCCCCAATTCACCCCTCCACTTT. The rearrangement uses TRBV28 and TRBJ1-6; the D gene is possibly TRBD1 (6 bases). The ends were cut back, 5 bases at V and 7 bases at J, with 12 bases in the middle. The CDR3 covers 14 residues. Germline CDR1 is MDHEN and CDR2 is SYDVKM.

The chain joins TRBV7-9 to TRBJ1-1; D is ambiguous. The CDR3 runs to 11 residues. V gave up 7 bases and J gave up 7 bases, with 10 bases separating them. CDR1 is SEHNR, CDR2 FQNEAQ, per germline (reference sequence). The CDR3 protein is CASTTHYEAFF. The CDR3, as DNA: TGTGCCAGCACTACACACTATGAAGCTTTCTTT.

The CDR3 spells CAARRANVLTF. The CDR3 DNA is TGTGCCGCACGGCGGGCCAACGTCCTGACTTTC. The rearrangement links TRBV6-1 to TRBJ2-6; D is undetermined. V shed 11 bases and J shed 5 bases, with 7 bases lying between them. The germline V gene has CDR1 MNHNS and CDR2 SASEGT. The CDR3 has 11 residues.

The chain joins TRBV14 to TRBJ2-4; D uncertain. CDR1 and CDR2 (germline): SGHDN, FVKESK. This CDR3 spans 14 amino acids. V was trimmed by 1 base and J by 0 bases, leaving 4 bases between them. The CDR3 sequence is CASSQGTAKNIQYF. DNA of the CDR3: TGTGCCAGCAGCCAAGGGACAGCCAAAAACATTCAGTACTTC.

The CDR3 loop reads CASSLEVTGINEKLFF. The DNA for the CDR3 is TGTGCCAGCAGCTTAGAGGTGACAGGGATTAATGAAAAACTGTTTTTT. The chain employs TRBV7-9 and TRBJ1-4; 7 bases align to TRBD1. Germline V CDR1 and CDR2: SEHNR, FQNEAQ (reference sequence). The CDR3 loop spans 16 amino acids. Trimming at V came to 1 base and at J to 4 bases, leaving 6 bases not matched to a gene.

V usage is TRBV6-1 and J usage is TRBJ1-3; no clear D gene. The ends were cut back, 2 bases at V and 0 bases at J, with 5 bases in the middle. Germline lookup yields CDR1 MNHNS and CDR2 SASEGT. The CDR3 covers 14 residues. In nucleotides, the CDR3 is TGTGCCAGCAGTGAAATTAGCTCTGGAAACACCATATATTTT. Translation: CASSEISSGNTIYF.

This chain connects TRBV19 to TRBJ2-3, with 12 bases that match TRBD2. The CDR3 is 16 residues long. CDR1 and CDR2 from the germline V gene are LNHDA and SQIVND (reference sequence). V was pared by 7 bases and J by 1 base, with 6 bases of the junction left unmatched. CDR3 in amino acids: CASTPSGGARTDTQYF. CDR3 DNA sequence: TGTGCCAGTACCCCTAGCGGGGGGGCACGCACAGATACGCAGTATTTT.

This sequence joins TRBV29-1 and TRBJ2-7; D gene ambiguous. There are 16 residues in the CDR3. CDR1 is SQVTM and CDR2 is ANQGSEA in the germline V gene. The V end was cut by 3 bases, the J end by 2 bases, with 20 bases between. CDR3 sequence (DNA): TGCAGCGTTGACCCCGGTGAAGGGAACGCTCCCTACGAGCAGTACTTC. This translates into CSVDPGEGNAPYEQYF.

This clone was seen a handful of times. As DNA, the CDR3 is TGTGCCATCAGTTCGGGACATGGGGCCTACGAGCAGTACTTC. Encoded protein: CAISSGHGAYEQYF. The chain joins TRBV10-3 to TRBJ2-7; possible D gene TRBD1, 6 bases. This CDR3 comprises 14 residues. Deletions cut 5 bases from V and 2 bases from J, with 13 bases between. CDR1 is ENHRY, CDR2 SYGVKD, per germline.

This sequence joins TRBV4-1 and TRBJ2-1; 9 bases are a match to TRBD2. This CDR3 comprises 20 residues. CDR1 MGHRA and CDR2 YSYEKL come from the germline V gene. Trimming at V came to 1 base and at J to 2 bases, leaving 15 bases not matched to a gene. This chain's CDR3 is CASSQGGASSGGRAYNEQFF. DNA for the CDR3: TGCGCCAGCAGCCAAGGAGGTGCGAGTAGCGGGGGAAGAGCCTACAATGAGCAGTTCTTC.

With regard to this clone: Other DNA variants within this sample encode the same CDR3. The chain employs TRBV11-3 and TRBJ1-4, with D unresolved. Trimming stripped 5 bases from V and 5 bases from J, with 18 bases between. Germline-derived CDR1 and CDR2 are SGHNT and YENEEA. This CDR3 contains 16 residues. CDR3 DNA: TGTGCCAGCAGCCCCCGAACCGGCGGAGGAAATGAAAAACTGTTTTTT. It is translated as CASSPRTGGGNEKLFF.

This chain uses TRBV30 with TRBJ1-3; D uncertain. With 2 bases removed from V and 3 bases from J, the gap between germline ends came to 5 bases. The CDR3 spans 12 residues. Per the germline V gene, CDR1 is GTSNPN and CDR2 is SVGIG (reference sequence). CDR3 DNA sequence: TGTGCCTGGAGTCAAAGTGGAAACACCATATATTTT. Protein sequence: CAWSQSGNTIYF.

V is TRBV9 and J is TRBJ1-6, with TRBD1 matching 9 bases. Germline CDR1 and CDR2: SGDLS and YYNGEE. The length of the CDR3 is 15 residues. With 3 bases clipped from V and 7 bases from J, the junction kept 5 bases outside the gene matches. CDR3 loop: CASSGAQGANSPLHF. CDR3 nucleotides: TGTGCCAGCAGCGGAGCACAGGGGGCGAATTCACCCCTCCACTTT.

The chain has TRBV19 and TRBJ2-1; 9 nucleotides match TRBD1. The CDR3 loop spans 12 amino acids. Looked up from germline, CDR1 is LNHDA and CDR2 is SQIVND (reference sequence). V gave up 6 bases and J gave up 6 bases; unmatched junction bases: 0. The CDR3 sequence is CASRGQGNEQFF. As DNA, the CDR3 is TGTGCCAGTAGGGGACAGGGCAATGAGCAGTTCTTC.

The CDR3 DNA reads as TGTGCCAGCAGCGTAATGCACTATGGCTACACCTTC. Protein product: CASSVMHYGYTF. J is TRBJ1-2 and V is TRBV9; no definite D call. The CDR3 runs to 12 residues. CDR1 is SGDLS and CDR2 is YYNGEE in the germline V gene. The V end was cut by 1 base, the J end by 3 bases, with 4 bases between.